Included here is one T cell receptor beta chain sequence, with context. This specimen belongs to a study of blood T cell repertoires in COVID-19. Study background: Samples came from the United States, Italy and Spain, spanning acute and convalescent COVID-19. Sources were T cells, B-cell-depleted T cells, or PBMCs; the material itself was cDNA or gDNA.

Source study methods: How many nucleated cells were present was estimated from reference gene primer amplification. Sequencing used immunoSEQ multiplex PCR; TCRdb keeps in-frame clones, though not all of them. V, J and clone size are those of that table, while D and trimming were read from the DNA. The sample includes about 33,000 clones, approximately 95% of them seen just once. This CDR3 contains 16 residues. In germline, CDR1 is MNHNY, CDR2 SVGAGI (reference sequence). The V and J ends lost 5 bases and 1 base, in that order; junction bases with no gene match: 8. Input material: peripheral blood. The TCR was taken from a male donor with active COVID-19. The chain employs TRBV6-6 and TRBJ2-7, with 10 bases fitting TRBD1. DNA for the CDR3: TGTGCCAGCAGTCCCGGGACAGGGGTAGGGTCCTACGAGCAGTACTTC. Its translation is CASSPGTGVGSYEQYF.